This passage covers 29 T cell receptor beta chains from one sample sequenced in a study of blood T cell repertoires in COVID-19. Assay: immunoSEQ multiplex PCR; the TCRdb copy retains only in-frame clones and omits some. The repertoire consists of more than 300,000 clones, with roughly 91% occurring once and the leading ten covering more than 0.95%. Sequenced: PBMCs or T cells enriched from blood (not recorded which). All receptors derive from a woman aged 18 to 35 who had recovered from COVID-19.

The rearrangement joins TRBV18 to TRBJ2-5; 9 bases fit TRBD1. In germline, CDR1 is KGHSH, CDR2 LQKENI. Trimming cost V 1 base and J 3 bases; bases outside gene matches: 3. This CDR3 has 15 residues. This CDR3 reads CASSPQGTGKETQYF. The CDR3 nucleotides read TGTGCCAGCTCACCACAAGGGACAGGGAAAGAGACCCAGTACTTC.

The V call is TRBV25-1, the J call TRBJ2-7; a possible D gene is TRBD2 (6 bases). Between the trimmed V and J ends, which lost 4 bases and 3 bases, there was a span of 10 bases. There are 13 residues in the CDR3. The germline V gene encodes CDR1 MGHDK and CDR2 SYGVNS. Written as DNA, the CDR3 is TGTGCCAGCAGTGGGGCGGGGAGCTACGAGCAGTACTTC. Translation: CASSGAGSYEQYF.

The CDR3 is CSVDATHKGAAFF. The CDR3 nucleotides read TGCAGCGTTGACGCGACACACAAGGGAGCTGCTTTCTTT. The V call is TRBV29-1, the J call TRBJ1-1; D gene uncertain. This CDR3 contains 13 residues. Trimming stripped 3 bases from V and 11 bases from J, with 19 bases between. The germline CDR1 and CDR2 sequences are SQVTM and ANQGSEA.

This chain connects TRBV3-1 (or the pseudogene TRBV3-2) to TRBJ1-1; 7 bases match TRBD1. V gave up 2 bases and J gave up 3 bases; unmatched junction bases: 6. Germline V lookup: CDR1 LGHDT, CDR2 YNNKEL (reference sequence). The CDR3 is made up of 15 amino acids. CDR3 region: CASSQKGGRDTEAFF. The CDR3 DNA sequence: TGTGCCAGCAGCCAAAAAGGGGGCCGGGACACTGAAGCTTTCTTT.

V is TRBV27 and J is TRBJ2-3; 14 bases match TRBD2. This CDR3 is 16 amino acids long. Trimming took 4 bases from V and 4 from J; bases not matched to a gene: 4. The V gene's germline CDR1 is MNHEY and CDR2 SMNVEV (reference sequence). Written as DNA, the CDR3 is TGTGCCAGCAGTTGGACTAGCGGGGGGACGGCAGATACGCAGTATTTT. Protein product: CASSWTSGGTADTQYF.

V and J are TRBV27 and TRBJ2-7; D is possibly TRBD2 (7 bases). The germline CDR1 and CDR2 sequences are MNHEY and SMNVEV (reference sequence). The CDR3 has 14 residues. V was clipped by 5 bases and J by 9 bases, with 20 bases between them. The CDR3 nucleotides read TGTGCCAGCAGTCTGGGACGGGGGGCAGCTGGGCAGTACTTC. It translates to CASSLGRGAAGQYF.

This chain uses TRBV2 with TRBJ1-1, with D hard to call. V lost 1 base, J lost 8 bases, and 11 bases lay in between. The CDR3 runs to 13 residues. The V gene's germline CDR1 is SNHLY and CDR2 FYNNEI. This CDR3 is CASSEVQIAEAFF. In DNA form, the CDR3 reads TGTGCCAGCAGTGAAGTCCAAATAGCCGAAGCTTTCTTT.

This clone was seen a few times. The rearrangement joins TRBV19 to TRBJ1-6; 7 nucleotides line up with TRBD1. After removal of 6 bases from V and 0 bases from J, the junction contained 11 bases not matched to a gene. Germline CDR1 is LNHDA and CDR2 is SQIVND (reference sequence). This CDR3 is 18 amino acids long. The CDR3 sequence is CASSVQRGQSSYNSPLHF. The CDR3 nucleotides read TGTGCCAGTAGCGTACAGAGGGGACAGAGCTCCTATAATTCACCCCTCCACTTT.

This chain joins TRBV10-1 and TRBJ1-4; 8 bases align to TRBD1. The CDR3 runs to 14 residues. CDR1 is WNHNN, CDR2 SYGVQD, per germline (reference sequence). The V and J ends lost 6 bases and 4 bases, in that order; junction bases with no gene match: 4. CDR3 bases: TGCGCCAGCAGCCACAGGGGGAATAATGAAAAACTGTTTTTT. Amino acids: CASSHRGNNEKLFF.

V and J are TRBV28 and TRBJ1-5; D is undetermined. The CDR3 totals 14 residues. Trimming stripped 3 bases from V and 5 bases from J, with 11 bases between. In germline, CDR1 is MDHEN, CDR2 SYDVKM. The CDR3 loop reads CASSFGRNHQPQHF. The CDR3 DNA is TGTGCCAGCAGTTTTGGCAGGAACCATCAGCCCCAGCATTTT.

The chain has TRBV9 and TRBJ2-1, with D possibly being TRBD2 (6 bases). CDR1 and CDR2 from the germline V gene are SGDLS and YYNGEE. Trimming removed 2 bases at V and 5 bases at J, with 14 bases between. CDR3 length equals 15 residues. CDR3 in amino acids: CASSVTSSPNNEQFF. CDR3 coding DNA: TGTGCCAGCAGCGTTACTAGCTCCCCTAACAATGAGCAGTTCTTC.

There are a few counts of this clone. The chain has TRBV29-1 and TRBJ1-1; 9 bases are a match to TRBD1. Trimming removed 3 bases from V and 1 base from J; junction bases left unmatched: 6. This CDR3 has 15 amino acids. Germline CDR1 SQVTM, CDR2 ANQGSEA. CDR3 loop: CSVDDTGGRNTEAFF. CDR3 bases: TGCAGCGTTGACGATACAGGGGGCCGGAACACTGAAGCTTTCTTT.

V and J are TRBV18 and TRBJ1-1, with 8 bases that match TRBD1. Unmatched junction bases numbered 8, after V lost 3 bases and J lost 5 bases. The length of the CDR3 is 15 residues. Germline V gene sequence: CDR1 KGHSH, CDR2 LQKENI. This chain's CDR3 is CASSPGQGGATEAFF. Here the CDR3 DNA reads TGTGCCAGCTCACCCGGACAGGGAGGCGCGACTGAAGCTTTCTTT.

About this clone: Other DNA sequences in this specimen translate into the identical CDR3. CDR3 sequence reads: CASSQVGANYGYTF. CDR3 sequence (DNA): TGCGCCAGCAGCCAGGTTGGGGCGAACTATGGCTACACCTTC. The J gene is TRBJ1-2, the V gene TRBV4-3, with TRBD1 as a possible D gene (5 bases). The CDR3 sequence is 14 residues long. Germline V gene data show CDR1 as LGHNA and CDR2 as YSLEER. The ends were cut back, 3 bases at V and 2 bases at J, with 10 bases in the middle.

The CDR3 loop is CASSISGGTDTQYF. The CDR3 DNA reads TGTGCCAGCAGCATTAGCGGGGGCACAGATACGCAGTATTTT. J is TRBJ2-3 and V is TRBV9; 8 positions match TRBD2. J was trimmed by 1 base and V by 4 bases; bases with no gene match: 2. Germline V gene lookup returns CDR1 SGDLS and CDR2 YYNGEE. The CDR3 length is 14 residues. The full variable domain, its missing parts supplied by reference TRBV9 and TRBJ2-3, is DSGVTQTPKHLITATGQRVTLRCSPRSGDLSVYWYQQSLDQGLQFLIQYYNGEERAKGNILERFSAQQFPDLHSELNLSSLELGDSALYFCASSISGGTDTQYFGPGTRLTVL.

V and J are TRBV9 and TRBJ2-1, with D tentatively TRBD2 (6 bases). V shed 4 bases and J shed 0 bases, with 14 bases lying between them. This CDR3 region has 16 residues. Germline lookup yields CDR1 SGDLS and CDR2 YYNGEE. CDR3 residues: CASSPMDGSSYNEQFF. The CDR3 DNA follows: TGTGCCAGCAGCCCCATGGACGGGAGCTCCTACAATGAGCAGTTCTTC.

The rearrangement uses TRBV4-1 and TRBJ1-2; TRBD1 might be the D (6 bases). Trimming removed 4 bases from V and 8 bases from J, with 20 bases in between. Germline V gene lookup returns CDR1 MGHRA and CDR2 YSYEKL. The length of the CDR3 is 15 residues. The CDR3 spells CASSPHELQQGGYTF. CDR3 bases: TGCGCCAGCAGCCCACACGAGCTTCAACAGGGCGGCTACACCTTC.

The CDR3, as DNA: TGTGCCAGCAGGGTGGCTAGCGGGGGCCGGGAGCAGTACTTC. Translated, it gives CASRVASGGREQYF. The chain recombines TRBV2 with TRBJ2-7; TRBD2 matches 10 bases. Germline V gene lookup returns CDR1 SNHLY and CDR2 FYNNEI. The CDR3 runs to 14 residues. V lost 6 bases to trimming and J lost 7 bases; unmatched junction nucleotides: 9.

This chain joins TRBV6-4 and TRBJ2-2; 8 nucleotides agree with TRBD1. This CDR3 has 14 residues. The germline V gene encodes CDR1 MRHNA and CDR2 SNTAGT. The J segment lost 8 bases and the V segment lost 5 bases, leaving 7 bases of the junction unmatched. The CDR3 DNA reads TGTGCCAGCAGTTACCAGGGGGCTGGTGGGGAGCTGTTTTTT. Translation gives CASSYQGAGGELFF.

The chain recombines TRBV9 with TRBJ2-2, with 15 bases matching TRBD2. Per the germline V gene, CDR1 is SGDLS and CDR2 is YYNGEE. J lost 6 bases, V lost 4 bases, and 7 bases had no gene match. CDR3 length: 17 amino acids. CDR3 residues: CASSPRTSGGAAGELFF. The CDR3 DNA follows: TGTGCCAGCAGCCCTCGGACTAGCGGGGGGGCGGCCGGGGAGCTGTTTTTT.

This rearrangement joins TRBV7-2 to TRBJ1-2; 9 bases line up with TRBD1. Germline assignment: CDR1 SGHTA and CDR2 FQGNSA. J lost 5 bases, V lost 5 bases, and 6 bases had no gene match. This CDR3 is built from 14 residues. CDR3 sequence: CASSITGGAYGYTF. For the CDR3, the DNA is TGTGCCAGCAGCATCACAGGGGGCGCGTATGGCTACACCTTC.

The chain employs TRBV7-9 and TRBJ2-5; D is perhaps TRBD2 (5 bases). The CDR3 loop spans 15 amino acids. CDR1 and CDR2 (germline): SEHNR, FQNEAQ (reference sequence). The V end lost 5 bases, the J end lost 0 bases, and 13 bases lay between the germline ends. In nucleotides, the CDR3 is TGTGCCAGCAGCCCTGATGAGGGTTACCAAGAGACCCAGTACTTC. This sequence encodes CASSPDEGYQETQYF.

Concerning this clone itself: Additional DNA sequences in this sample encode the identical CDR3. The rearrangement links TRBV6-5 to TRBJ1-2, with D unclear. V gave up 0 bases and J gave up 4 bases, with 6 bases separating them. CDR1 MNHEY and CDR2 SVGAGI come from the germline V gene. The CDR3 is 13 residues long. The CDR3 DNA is TGTGCCAGCAGTTACTCCGGCGGCTATGGCTACACCTTC. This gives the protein CASSYSGGYGYTF.

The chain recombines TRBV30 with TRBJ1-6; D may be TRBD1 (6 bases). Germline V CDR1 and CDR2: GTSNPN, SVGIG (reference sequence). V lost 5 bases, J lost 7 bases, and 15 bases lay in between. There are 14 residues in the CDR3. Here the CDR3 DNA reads TGTGCCTGGCGCGGGGGGGCGGGGAATTCACCCCTCCACTTT. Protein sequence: CAWRGGAGNSPLHF.

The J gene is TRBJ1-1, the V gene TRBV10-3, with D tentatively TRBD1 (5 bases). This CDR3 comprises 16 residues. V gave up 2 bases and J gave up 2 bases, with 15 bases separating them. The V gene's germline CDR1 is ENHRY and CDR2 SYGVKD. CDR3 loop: CAISEPNRFLNTEAFF. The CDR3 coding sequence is TGTGCCATCAGTGAGCCGAACAGGTTCTTAAACACTGAAGCTTTCTTT.

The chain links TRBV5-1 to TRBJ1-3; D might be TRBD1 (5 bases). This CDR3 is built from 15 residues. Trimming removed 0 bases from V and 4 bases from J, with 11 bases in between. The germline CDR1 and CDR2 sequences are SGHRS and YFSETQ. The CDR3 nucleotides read TGCGCCAGCAGCTTGGAGTCAGGGAAAGGAAACACCATATATTTT. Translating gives CASSLESGKGNTIYF.

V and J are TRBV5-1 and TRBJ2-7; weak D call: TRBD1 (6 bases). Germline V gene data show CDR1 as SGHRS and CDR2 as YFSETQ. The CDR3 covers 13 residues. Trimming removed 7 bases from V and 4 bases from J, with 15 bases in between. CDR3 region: CASSAGRGYEQYF. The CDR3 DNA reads TGCGCCAGCTCGGCAGGTAGGGGGTACGAGCAGTACTTC.

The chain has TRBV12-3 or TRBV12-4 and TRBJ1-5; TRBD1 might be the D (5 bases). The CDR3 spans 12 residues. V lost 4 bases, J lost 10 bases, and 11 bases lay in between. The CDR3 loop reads CASSYSGLPQHF. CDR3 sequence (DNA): TGTGCCAGCAGTTATTCAGGGCTCCCCCAGCATTTT.

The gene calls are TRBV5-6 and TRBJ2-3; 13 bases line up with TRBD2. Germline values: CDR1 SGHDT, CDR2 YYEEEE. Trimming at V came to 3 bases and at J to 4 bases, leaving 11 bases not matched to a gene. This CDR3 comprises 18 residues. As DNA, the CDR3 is TGTGCCAGCAGCTGGGGACTAGCGGGAAGGGGAGTATCAGATACGCAGTATTTT. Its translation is CASSWGLAGRGVSDTQYF. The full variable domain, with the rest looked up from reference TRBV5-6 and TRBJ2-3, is DAGVTQSPTHLIKTRGQQVTLRCSPKSGHDTVSWYQQALGQGPQFIFQYYEEEERQRGNFPDRFSGHQFPNYSSELNVNALLLGDSALYLCASSWGLAGRGVSDTQYFGPGTRLTVL.